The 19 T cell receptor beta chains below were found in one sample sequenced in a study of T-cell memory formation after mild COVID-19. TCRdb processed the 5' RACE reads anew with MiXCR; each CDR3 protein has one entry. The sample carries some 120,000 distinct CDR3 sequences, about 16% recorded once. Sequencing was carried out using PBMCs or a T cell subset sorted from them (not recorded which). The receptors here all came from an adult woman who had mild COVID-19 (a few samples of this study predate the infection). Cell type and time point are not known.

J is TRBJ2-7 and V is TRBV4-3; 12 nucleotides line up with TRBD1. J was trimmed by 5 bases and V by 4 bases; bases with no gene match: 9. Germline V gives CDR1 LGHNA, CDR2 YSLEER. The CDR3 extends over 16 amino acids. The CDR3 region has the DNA TGCGCCAGCAGCCCCCAAGCCGGGACAGGGGGCGACGAGCAGTACTTC. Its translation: CASSPQAGTGGDEQYF.

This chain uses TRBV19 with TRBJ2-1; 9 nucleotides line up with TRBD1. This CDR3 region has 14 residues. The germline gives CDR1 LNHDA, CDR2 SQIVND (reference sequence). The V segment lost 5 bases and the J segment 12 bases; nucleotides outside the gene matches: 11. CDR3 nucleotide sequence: TGTGCCAGTAGTCCGGGACAGGGCCCCTACTGGCAGTTCTTC. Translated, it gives CASSPGQGPYWQFF.

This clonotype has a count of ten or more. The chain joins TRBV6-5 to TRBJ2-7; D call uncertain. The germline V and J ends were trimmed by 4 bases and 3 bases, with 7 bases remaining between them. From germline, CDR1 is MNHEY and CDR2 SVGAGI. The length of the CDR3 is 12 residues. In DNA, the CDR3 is TGTGCCAGCAGTTCCCTCAACTACGAGCAGTACTTC. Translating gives CASSSLNYEQYF.

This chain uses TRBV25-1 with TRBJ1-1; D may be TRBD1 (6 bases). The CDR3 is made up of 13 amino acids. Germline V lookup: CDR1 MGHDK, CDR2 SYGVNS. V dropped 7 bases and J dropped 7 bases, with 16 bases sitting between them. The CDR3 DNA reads TGTGCCAGCAACCCAGGGGATACTTATGAAGCTTTCTTT. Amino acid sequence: CASNPGDTYEAFF.

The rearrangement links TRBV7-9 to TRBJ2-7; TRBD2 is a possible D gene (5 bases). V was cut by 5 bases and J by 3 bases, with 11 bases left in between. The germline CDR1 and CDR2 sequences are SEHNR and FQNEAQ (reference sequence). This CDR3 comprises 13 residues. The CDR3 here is CASSPAEGYEQYF. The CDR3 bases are TGTGCCAGCAGCCCGGCCGAGGGCTACGAGCAGTACTTC.

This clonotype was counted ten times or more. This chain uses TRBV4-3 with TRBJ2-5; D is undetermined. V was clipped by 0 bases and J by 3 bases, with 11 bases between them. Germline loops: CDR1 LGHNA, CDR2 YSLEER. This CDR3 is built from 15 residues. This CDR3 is CASSQESWGKETQYF. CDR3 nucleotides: TGCGCCAGCAGCCAAGAGAGCTGGGGAAAAGAGACCCAGTACTTC.

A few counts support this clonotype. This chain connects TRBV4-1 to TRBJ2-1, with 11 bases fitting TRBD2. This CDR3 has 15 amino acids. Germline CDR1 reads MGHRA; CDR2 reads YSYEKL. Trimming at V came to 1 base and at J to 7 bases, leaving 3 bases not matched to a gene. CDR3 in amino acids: CASSQGTSGGNEQFF. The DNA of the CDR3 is TGCGCCAGCAGCCAAGGAACTAGCGGGGGAAATGAGCAGTTCTTC.

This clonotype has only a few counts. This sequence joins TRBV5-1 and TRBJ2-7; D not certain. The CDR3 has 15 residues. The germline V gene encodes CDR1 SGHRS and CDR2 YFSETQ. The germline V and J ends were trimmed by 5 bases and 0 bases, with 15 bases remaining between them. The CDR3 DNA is TGCGCCAGCAGTACTTCAACGGTGGCCTCCTACGAGCAGTACTTC. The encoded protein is CASSTSTVASYEQYF.

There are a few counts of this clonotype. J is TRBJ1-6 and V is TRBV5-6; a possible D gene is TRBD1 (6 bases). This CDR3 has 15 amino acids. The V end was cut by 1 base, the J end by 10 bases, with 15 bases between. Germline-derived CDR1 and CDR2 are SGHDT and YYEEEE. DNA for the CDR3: TGTGCCAGCAGCTTGCGCAGGGGCGTGTGGTCACCCCTCCACTTT. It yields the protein CASSLRRGVWSPLHF. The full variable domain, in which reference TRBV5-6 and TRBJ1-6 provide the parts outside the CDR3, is DAGVTQSPTHLIKTRGQQVTLRCSPKSGHDTVSWYQQALGQGPQFIFQYYEEEERQRGNFPDRFSGHQFPNYSSELNVNALLLGDSALYLCASSLRRGVWSPLHFGNGTRLTVT.

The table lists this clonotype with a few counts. The CDR3 DNA is TGCGCCAGCAGCTTGGTGGCTAGCGGGGGGGATGAGCAGTTCTTC. This encodes CASSLVASGGDEQFF. V is TRBV5-1 and J is TRBJ2-1; TRBD2 matches 12 bases. This CDR3 has 15 residues. V was pared by 0 bases and J by 8 bases, with 3 bases of the junction left unmatched. Germline loops: CDR1 SGHRS, CDR2 YFSETQ.

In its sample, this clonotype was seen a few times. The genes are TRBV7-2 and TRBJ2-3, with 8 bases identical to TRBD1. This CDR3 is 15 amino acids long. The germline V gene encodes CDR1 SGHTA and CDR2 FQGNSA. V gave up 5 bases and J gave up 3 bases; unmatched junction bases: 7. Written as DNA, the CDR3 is TGTGCCAGCAGCATGGGACAGGCGCTGACAGATACGCAGTATTTT. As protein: CASSMGQALTDTQYF.

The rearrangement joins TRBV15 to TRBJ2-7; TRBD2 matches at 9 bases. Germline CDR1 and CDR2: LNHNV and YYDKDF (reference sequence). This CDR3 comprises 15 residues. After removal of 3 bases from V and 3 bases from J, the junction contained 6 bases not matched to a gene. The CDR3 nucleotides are TGTGCCACCAGCAGCCTAGCGGGACCTGGCTACGAGCAGTACTTC. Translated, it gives CATSSLAGPGYEQYF.

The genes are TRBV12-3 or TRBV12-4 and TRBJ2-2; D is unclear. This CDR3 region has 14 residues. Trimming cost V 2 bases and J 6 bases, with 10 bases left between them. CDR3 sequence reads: CASSLSKGPGELFF. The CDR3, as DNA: TGTGCCAGCAGTTTATCCAAGGGCCCCGGGGAGCTGTTTTTT.

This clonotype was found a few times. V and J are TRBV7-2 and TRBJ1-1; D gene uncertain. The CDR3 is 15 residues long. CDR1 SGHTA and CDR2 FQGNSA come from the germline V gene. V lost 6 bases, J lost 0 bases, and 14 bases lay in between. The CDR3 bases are TGTGCCAGCAGGATGGGCGGAGTGGTGAACACTGAAGCTTTCTTT. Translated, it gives CASRMGGVVNTEAFF.

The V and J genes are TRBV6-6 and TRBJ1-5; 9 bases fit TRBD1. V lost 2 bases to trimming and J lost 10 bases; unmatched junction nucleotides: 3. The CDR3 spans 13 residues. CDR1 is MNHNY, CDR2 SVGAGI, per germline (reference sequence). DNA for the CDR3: TGTGCCAGCAGTTACGACAGGGGGGGACCCCAGCATTTT. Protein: CASSYDRGGPQHF.

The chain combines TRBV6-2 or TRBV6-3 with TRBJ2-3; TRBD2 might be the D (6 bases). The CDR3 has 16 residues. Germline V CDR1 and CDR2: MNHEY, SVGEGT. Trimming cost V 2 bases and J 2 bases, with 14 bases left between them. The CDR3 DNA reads TGTGCCAGCAGTTACGAGGCGACTAGTCTCACAGATACGCAGTATTTT. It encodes CASSYEATSLTDTQYF.

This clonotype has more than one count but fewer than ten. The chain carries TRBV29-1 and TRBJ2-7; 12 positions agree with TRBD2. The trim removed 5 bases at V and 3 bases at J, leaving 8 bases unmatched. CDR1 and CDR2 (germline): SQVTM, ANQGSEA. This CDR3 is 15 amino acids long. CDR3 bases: TGCAGCGTTTTGGGGACTAGCGGGCGAGACTACGAGCAGTACTTC. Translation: CSVLGTSGRDYEQYF.

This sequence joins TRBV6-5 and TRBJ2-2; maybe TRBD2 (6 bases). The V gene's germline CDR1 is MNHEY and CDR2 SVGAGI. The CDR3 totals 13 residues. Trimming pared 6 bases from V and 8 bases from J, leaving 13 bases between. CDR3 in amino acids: CASREPGRGELFF. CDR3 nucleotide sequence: TGTGCCAGCAGGGAGCCCGGGAGAGGGGAGCTGTTTTTT.

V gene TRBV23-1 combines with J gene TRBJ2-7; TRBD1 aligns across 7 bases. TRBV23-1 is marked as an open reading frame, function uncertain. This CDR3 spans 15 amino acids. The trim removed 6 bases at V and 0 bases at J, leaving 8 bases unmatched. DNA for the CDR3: TGCGCCAGCAGAGGATCCCGGGACAGCTCCTACGAGCAGTACTTC. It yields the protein CASRGSRDSSYEQYF.